This T cell receptor beta chain originates from a study of T cell changes during pregnancy in multiple sclerosis (dated by TCRdb to between 2017 and 2020). Turning to the overall study: The study looked at changes in the T cell repertoire across pregnancy in women with multiple sclerosis.

V is pruned by 3 bases and J by 4 bases, leaving 6 bases of the junction without a gene match. The CDR3 covers 16 residues, taking in both the cysteine and the phenylalanine. The kept DNA is CDR3 alone, 48 bases in frame from the first base. As encoded in the germline V gene (reference sequence), CDR1 is SEHNR while CDR2 is FQNEAQ. On this clone: Its antigen remains undetermined. Per-nucleotide qualities are absent, and no much larger clonotype sits a single base away.

Preparation of the library involved the immunoSEQ multiplex PCR assay. TCRdb holds this immuneACCESS table with in-frame rearrangements only. Some clones are missing; in checked studies, unresolved V genes explain under half, and the rest has no known cause. The sample yields 25,000 to 30,000 clones; about 88% were counted once. Clones ranked in the top ten supply roughly 6.8% of the sample. This clonotype was sampled from a female donor with multiple sclerosis, enrolled in a pregnancy study. Here the chain combines TRBV7-9 and TRBJ2-1; a stretch of 10 junction bases matches TRBD1. The sample here was CD8+ T cells from peripheral blood mononuclear cells, taken after pregnancy. For the CDR3, the sequence is CASSFSGTGVYNEQFF. In nucleotides, the sequence is TGTGCCAGCAGCTTTTCCGGGACAGGGGTATACAATGAGCAGTTCTTC.